The 20 T cell receptor beta chains given below trace back to one sample, sequenced in a study of blood T cell repertoires in COVID-19. The method was immunoSEQ multiplex PCR; TCRdb's version includes in-frame clones alone and lacks a portion of them. This table holds 150,000 to 200,000 clones, around nine tenths found once. The sample comprised peripheral blood. Receptors originate from a man in his sixties with active or convalescent COVID-19.

The chain uses TRBV12-5 and TRBJ1-3; TRBD1 matches 9 bases. J lost 7 bases, V lost 5 bases, and 9 bases had no gene match. The CDR3 covers 15 residues. The germline gives CDR1 LGHNT, CDR2 FRNRAP. The CDR3 DNA reads TGTGCTAGTGGTCCCCCCGGGACAGGGAGGAACACCATATATTTT. It is translated as CASGPPGTGRNTIYF.

The CDR3: CASSERQVGGYGYTF. CDR3 in DNA: TGTGCCAGCAGTGAAAGACAGGTGGGAGGGTATGGCTACACCTTC. The rearrangement links TRBV6-1 to TRBJ1-2, with D perhaps TRBD1 (6 bases). From germline, CDR1 is MNHNS and CDR2 SASEGT. Trimming took 2 bases from V and 5 from J, leaving 15 bases between them. This CDR3 is 15 amino acids long.

This clone was found once. The V and J genes are TRBV5-1 and TRBJ1-4; no clear D. V lost 4 bases, J lost 4 bases, and 11 bases lay in between. The CDR3 sequence is 14 residues long. Looked up from germline, CDR1 is SGHRS and CDR2 is YFSETQ. The CDR3 sequence: CASSQDSDNEKLFF. CDR3 in DNA: TGCGCCAGCAGCCAAGACTCCGATAATGAAAAACTGTTTTTT.

The chain has TRBV13 and TRBJ2-7, with 10 bases that match TRBD2. Germline V lookup: CDR1 PRHDT, CDR2 FYEKMQ (reference sequence). There are 16 residues in the CDR3. Losses at the gene ends were 1 base for V and 5 bases for J; bases not matched to a gene: 8. CDR3 loop: CASSLVSLAGRHEQYF. In DNA form, the CDR3 reads TGTGCCAGCAGCTTAGTATCACTAGCGGGACGACACGAGCAGTACTTC.

The genes are TRBV7-2 and TRBJ2-2; 7 bases are a match to TRBD2. The germline CDR1 and CDR2 sequences are SGHTA and FQGNSA. This CDR3 is built from 14 residues. The V gene end was trimmed by 6 bases and the J gene end by 7 bases; junction bases not matched to a gene: 8. In DNA form, the CDR3 reads TGTGCCAGCAGGTCATCCTGGGGGGGCGGGGAGCTGTTTTTT. It is translated as CASRSSWGGGELFF. Full variable domain (remainder filled in from reference TRBV7-2 and TRBJ2-2): GAGVSQSPSNKVTEKGKDVELRCDPISGHTALYWYRQSLGQGLEFLIYFQGNSAPDKSGLPSDRFSAERTGGSVSTLTIQRTQQEDSAVYLCASRSSWGGGELFFGEGSRLTVL.

The chain couples TRBV5-6 to TRBJ2-7; no definite D call. Germline-derived CDR1 and CDR2 are SGHDT and YYEEEE. Trimming took 2 bases from V and 2 from J, leaving 8 bases between them. The CDR3 has 13 amino acids. The CDR3 here is CASSFGETYEQYF. As DNA, the CDR3 is TGTGCCAGCAGCTTTGGAGAAACCTACGAGCAGTACTTC.

The chain couples TRBV7-9 to TRBJ1-1; no definite D call. The CDR3 totals 14 residues. Trimming removed 3 bases at V and 7 bases at J, with 15 bases between. Germline V gives CDR1 SEHNR, CDR2 FQNEAQ (reference sequence). CDR3 protein: CASSLGLRGYEAFF. Here the CDR3 DNA reads TGTGCCAGCAGCTTGGGTCTCCGCGGGTATGAAGCTTTCTTT. Combining the CDR3 with reference TRBV7-9 and TRBJ1-1 gives the whole variable domain DTGVSQNPRHKITKRGQNVTFRCDPISEHNRLYWYRQTLGQGPEFLTYFQNEAQLEKSRLLSDRFSAERPKGSFSTLEIQRTEQGDSAMYLCASSLGLRGYEAFFGQGTRLTVV.

J is TRBJ2-3 and V is TRBV19, with 10 bases identical to TRBD2. The CDR3 runs to 18 residues. The V segment lost 6 bases and the J segment 2 bases; nucleotides outside the gene matches: 14. In germline, CDR1 is LNHDA, CDR2 SQIVND (reference sequence). The CDR3 spells CASRPHLGTSDSTDTQYF. CDR3 sequence (DNA): TGTGCCAGTAGACCCCATTTGGGGACTAGCGATTCCACAGATACGCAGTATTTT.

The V and J genes are TRBV6-5 and TRBJ2-1; D may be TRBD1 (6 bases). Germline-derived CDR1 and CDR2 are MNHEY and SVGAGI. V was pared by 0 bases and J by 7 bases, with 16 bases between. The CDR3 is 16 amino acids. The CDR3 spells CASSYSRTGGQNEQFF. As DNA, the CDR3 is TGTGCCAGCAGTTACTCTCGGACTGGGGGCCAAAATGAGCAGTTCTTC.

This clone was picked up a small number of times. This chain links TRBV7-9 with TRBJ1-3; D is undetermined. Germline V lookup: CDR1 SEHNR, CDR2 FQNEAQ (reference sequence). The CDR3 is 16 residues long. Trimming pared 5 bases from V and 4 bases from J, leaving 18 bases between. As DNA, the CDR3 is TGTGCCAGCAGCCCATGGGCCCCACAGAGAGGAAACACCATATATTTT. Its translation: CASSPWAPQRGNTIYF.

The CDR3 loop is CASKTGALLNYGYTF. In DNA, the CDR3 is TGCGCCAGCAAAACAGGGGCCCTACTCAACTATGGCTACACCTTC. The chain has TRBV4-1 and TRBJ1-2, with TRBD1 matching 7 bases. Germline lookup yields CDR1 MGHRA and CDR2 YSYEKL. The trim removed 7 bases at V and 2 bases at J, leaving 10 bases unmatched. This CDR3 is 15 amino acids long.

The rearrangement uses TRBV12-2 and TRBJ1-5; the table names TRBD1, a call not compared with the DNA. TRBV12-2 is a listed pseudogene. The CDR3 extends over 15 amino acids. The CDR3 is CASRPPGQGFQPQHF. The CDR3 coding sequence is TGTGCAAGTCGCCCACCGGGACAGGGCTTTCAGCCCCAGCATTTT.

The CDR3 protein is CASSVRQNSPLHF. The CDR3 DNA is TGTGCCAGCAGCGTCCGACAGAATTCACCCCTCCACTTT. This sequence joins TRBV9 and TRBJ1-6, with D perhaps TRBD1 (5 bases). CDR1 SGDLS and CDR2 YYNGEE come from the germline V gene. The V end lost 2 bases, the J end lost 7 bases, and 7 bases lay between the germline ends. The CDR3 has 13 amino acids.

This clone turned up a few times. The genes are TRBV5-5 and TRBJ1-4; D may be TRBD1 (6 bases). The CDR3 spans 15 residues. V lost 6 bases, J lost 7 bases, and 19 bases lay in between. Germline V gene lookup returns CDR1 SGHKS and CDR2 YYEKEE (reference sequence). The CDR3 sequence is CASTWGPSSSEKLFF. The CDR3, as DNA: TGTGCCAGCACCTGGGGGCCGAGCTCGAGTGAAAAACTGTTTTTT.

As DNA, the CDR3 is TGTGCCAGCAGCGCTAGACTGGGACAGGGCCAAGAGACCCAGTACTTC. Translated, it gives CASSARLGQGQETQYF. The chain uses TRBV7-9 and TRBJ2-5; 9 nucleotides line up with TRBD1. Trimming took 5 bases from V and 1 from J; bases not matched to a gene: 8. Germline CDR1 and CDR2: SEHNR and FQNEAQ (reference sequence). This CDR3 has 16 amino acids.

This rearrangement joins TRBV10-3 to TRBJ1-1; 8 nucleotides agree with TRBD1. This CDR3 is 14 amino acids long. Germline lookup yields CDR1 ENHRY and CDR2 SYGVKD. V trimming: 6 bases; J trimming: 2 bases; junction bases outside the gene matches: 5. DNA for the CDR3: TGTGCCATCAGCCAGACAGGGGTAAACACTGAAGCTTTCTTT. This sequence encodes CAISQTGVNTEAFF.

The rearrangement uses TRBV6-5 and TRBJ1-2, with D perhaps matching TRBD1 (6 bases). Trimming stripped 2 bases from V and 4 bases from J, with 17 bases between. Germline CDR1 is MNHEY and CDR2 is SVGAGI. The CDR3 contains 16 residues. The CDR3 DNA follows: TGTGCCAGCAGTTACGGCTACGGGGGGCACGGCTATGGCTACACCTTC. It is translated as CASSYGYGGHGYGYTF.

The chain couples TRBV20-1 to TRBJ2-5, with D uncertain. Germline V gives CDR1 DFQATT, CDR2 SNEGSKA (reference sequence). CDR3 length: 13 residues. The V end was cut by 3 bases, the J end by 1 base, with 9 bases between. DNA of the CDR3: TGCAGTGCTAGTCGGAACAGCCAAGAGACCCAGTACTTC. The encoded protein is CSASRNSQETQYF.

The chain is built from TRBV19 and TRBJ2-2, with 7 bases lining up with TRBD1. With V trimmed by 7 bases and J by 7 bases, 3 bases remained unmatched. CDR1 and CDR2 from the germline V gene are LNHDA and SQIVND (reference sequence). This CDR3 contains 12 residues. Here the CDR3 reads CASNTGVGELFF. The CDR3 DNA sequence: TGTGCCAGTAATACAGGGGTCGGGGAGCTGTTTTTT.

V gene TRBV3-1 (or the pseudogene TRBV3-2) combines with J gene TRBJ2-1; TRBD2 aligns across 8 bases. This CDR3 comprises 15 residues. Per germline, CDR1 LGHDT and CDR2 YNNKEL (reference sequence). The junction had 8 bases not matched to a gene; V was cut back by 3 bases and J by 7 bases. The CDR3 spells CASSHLPSGGNEQFF. The CDR3 DNA sequence: TGTGCCAGCAGCCATTTACCCAGCGGGGGTAATGAGCAGTTCTTC.